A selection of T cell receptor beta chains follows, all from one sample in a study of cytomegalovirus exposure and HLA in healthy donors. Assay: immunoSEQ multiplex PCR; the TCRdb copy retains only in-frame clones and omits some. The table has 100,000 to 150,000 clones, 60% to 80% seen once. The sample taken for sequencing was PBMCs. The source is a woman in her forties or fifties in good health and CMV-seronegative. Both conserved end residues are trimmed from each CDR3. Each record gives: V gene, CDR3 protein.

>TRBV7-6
ASSWGVKLGYEQY
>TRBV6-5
ASSIGTSRYEQY
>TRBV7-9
VGGSNYGYT
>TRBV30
AWKGAGTGELF
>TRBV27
ASTQGLEAF
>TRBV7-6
ASSALAGSTDTQY
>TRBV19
ASSIVDRRNYGYT
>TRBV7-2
ASTWTNNEQF
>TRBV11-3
ASSLGLAGGQQETQY
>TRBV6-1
ASSEHLGRSEQF
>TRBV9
ASSPTQRDYTGELF
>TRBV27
ASSSDRGSYNEQF
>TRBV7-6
ASSYDRGWEQY
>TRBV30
AWSVGGTNNEKLF
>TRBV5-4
ASSLVSASGRAGLYNEQF
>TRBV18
ASSPVADTLDTQY
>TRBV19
ASSPQGGDTQY
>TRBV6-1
ASSEGVTFYQPQH
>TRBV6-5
ASRGTSGSNEQF
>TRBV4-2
ASSQDLDNEQF
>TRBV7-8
ASSLERGQQF
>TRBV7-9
SSSPREATSGKLF
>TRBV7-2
ASSPSGNSYNEQF
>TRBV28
ASSLQGAVTEAF
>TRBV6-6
ASSYLQGGDTQY
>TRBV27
ASSLGQGRNIQY
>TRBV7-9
ASSSVGAATQETQY
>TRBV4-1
ASSQEAGGRTDTQY
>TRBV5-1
ASSWEGPLTEQY
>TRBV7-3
ASSLKGSRADKGVGQPQH
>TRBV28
ASSPDSYEQY
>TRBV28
ASSLSSNEQF
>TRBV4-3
ASSPGQGLTYEQY
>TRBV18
ASSPDRAHAEAF
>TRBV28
ASKGASSGSLNEQY
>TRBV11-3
ASSLGGQTNTGELF